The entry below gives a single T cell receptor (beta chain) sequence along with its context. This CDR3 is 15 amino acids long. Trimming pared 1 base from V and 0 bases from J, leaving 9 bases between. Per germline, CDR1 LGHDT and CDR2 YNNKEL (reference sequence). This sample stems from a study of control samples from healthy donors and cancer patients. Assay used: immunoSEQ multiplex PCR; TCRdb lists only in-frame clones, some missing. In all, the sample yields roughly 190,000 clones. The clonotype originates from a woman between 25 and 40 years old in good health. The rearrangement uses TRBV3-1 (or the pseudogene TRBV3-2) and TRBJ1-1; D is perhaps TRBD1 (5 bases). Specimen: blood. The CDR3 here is CASSQVRGMNTEAFF. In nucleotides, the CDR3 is TGTGCCAGCAGCCAAGTGCGGGGCATGAACACTGAAGCTTTCTTT.